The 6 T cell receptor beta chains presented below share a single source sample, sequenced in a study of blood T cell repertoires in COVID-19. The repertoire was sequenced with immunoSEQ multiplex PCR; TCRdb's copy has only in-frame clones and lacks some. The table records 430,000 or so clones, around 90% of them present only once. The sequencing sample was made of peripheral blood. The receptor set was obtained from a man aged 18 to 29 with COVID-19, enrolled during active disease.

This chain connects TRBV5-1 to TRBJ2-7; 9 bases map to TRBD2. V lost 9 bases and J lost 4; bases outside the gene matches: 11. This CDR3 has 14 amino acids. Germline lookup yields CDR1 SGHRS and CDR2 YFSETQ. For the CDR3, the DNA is TGCGCCACCAAGACTAGCGGAGACAGTTACGAGCAGTACTTC. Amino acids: CATKTSGDSYEQYF.

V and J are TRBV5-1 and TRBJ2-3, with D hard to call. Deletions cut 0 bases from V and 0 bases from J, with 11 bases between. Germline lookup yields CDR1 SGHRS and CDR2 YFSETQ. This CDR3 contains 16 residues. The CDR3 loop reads CASSLVPGTSTDTQYF. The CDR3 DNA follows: TGCGCCAGCAGCTTGGTTCCAGGAACTAGCACAGATACGCAGTATTTT.

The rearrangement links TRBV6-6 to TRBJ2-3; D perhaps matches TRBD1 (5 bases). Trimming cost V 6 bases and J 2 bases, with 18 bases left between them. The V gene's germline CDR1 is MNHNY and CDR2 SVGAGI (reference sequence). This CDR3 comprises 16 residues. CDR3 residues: CASSPRLQGITDTQYF. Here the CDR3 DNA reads TGTGCCAGCAGCCCACGGCTGCAGGGAATCACAGATACGCAGTATTTT.

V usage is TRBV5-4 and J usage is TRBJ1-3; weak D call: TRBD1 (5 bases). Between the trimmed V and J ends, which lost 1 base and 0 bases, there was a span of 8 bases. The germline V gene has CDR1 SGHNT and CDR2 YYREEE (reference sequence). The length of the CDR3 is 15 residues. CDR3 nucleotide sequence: TGTGCCAGCAGCTTGATCGACAGCTCTGGAAACACCATATATTTT. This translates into CASSLIDSSGNTIYF.

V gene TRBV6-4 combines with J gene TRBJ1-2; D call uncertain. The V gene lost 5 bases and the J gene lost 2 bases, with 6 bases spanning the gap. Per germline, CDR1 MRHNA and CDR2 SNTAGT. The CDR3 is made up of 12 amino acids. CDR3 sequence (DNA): TGTGCCAGCAGTCGAGGAAACTATGGCTACACCTTC. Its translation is CASSRGNYGYTF.

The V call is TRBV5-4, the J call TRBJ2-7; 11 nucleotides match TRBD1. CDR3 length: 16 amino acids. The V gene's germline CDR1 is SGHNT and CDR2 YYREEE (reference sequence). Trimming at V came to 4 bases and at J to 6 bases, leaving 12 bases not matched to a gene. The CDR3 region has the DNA TGTGCCAGCAGCGTACCCGGGACAGGGGGTTTAGGCGAGCAGTACTTC. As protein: CASSVPGTGGLGEQYF.